This T cell receptor beta chain was recorded in a study of T cell changes during pregnancy in multiple sclerosis. Trimming took off 3 bases at V and 5 bases at J, with 14 bases between the two ends. CDR1 and CDR2 from the germline V gene are SGHRS and YFSETQ. The CDR3 runs 14 residues. The protocol was immunoSEQ multiplex PCR, while the TCRdb copy is restricted to in-frame clones and leaves out a portion. The data contain about 51,000 clones, roughly 92% of them seen just once; the ten biggest clones take up about 0.67%. The source of this sequence is a female donor with multiple sclerosis, enrolled in a pregnancy study. This sequence joins TRBV5-1 and TRBJ2-5, with D possibly TRBD2 on 5 matching bases. This specimen was CD4+ T cells from peripheral blood mononuclear cells, taken in the third trimester of pregnancy. The CDR3 nucleotides read TGCGCCAGCAGCTCCGCGGGCGGGCGGGAGACCCAGTACTTC. It yields the protein CASSSAGGRETQYF.